This T cell receptor beta chain was sequenced for a study of cytomegalovirus exposure and HLA in healthy donors. Germline assignment: CDR1 SNHLY and CDR2 FYNNEI. The CDR3 consists of 14 residues. Trimming removed 8 bases at V and 8 bases at J, with 21 bases between. The PCR employed 60 Vbeta primers together with 13 Jbeta primers. Using immunoSEQ multiplex PCR, the repertoire was profiled, and TCRdb retains in-frame clones only, with some absent. The sample has approximately 180,000 clones; over 9.5% are singletons. Sequencing was done on a sample of PBMCs. The chain has TRBV2 and TRBJ1-2, with unresolved D. This TCR was recovered from a man aged 50-59 years in good health and CMV-seropositive. CDR3 in DNA: TGTGCCAGCGAACCGGGAAGACAACTAGGGGGCTACACCTTC. Translated, it gives CASEPGRQLGGYTF.